This T cell receptor (beta chain) was documented in a study of siplizumab effects on memory and regulatory T cells. Study-level results: For mappable alloreactive CD4+ clones, the mean Treg-derived fraction was roughly 70% with siplizumab and 25% to 30% in controls. Memory cells seemed less diverse than naive T cells, which seemed major alloresponse contributors.

Method: immunoSEQ multiplex PCR; TCRdb's copy keeps in-frame clones and lacks some. The sample lists some 110,000 clones, approximately 93% occurring once. CDR1 and CDR2 (germline): SGHTA, FQGNSA. The ends were cut back, 6 bases at V and 4 bases at J, with 17 bases in the middle. The CDR3 runs to 15 residues. With regard to this clone: The antigen is unknown.

V is TRBV7-2 and J is TRBJ2-3; D call uncertain. The sequence was obtained from a human donor in good health. The sample taken for sequencing was Tregs sorted from blood. In DNA form, the CDR3 reads TGTGCCAGCAGTTACCGGGTCATGAGCGCAGATACGCAGTATTTT. Translation: CASSYRVMSADTQYF.